This TCR beta chain is from a study of blood T cell repertoires in COVID-19. Study-wide context: PBMCs, B-cell-depleted T cells, or T cells provided the cDNA or gDNA that made up the material.

The CDR3 has 17 residues. V was pared by 0 bases and J by 4 bases, with 7 bases of the junction left unmatched. Germline CDR1 reads SGHNT; CDR2 reads YYREEE (reference sequence). Assay: immunoSEQ multiplex PCR; the TCRdb copy retains only in-frame clones and omits some. The table includes about 33,000 clones, about 86% detected once. This TCR was sampled from a human donor in a cohort sampled during active COVID-19. This chain joins TRBV5-4 and TRBJ2-3, with 11 nucleotides matching TRBD2. The sample comprised peripheral blood. DNA for the CDR3: TGTGCCAGCAGCTTGGGTAGCGGGGGGGGACAGGCAGATACGCAGTATTTT. Protein sequence: CASSLGSGGGQADTQYF.